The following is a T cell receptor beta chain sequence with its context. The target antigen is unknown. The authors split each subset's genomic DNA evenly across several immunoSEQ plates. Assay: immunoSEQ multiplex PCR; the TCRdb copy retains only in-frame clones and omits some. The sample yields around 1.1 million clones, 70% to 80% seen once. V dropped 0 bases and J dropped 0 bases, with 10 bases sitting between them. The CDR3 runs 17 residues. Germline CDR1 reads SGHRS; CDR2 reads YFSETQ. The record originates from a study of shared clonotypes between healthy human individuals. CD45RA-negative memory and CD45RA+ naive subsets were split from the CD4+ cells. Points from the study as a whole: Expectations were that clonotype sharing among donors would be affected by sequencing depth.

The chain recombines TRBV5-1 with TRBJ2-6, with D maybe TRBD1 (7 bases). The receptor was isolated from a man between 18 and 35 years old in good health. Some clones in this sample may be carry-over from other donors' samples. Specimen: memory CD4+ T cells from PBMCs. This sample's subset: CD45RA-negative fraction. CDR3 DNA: TGCGCCAGCAGCTTGGCAGGGGGGACCTCTGGGGCCAACGTCCTGACTTTC. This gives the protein CASSLAGGTSGANVLTF.